This TCR beta chain was profiled in a study of blood T cell repertoires in COVID-19. Study processing details: Amplification of reference gene primers was used by the study to estimate nucleated cell counts. This table comes from immunoSEQ multiplex PCR, and its TCRdb copy is limited to in-frame clones, with some not included. That table furnishes V, J and clone size, whereas the DNA furnished D and trimming. The table lists some 290,000 clones, approximately 90% of them singletons, with around 3.6% in the top ten. This CDR3 region has 15 residues. Germline V gives CDR1 SGHNT, CDR2 YYREEE (reference sequence). J was trimmed by 7 bases and V by 5 bases; bases with no gene match: 14.

The chain is built from TRBV5-4 and TRBJ1-1; 7 bases map to TRBD1. The sequenced sample was peripheral blood. The sequence derives from a man between 18 and 29 years old with active or convalescent COVID-19. The CDR3 DNA reads as TGTGCCAGCAGTCGGAAACAGGGGCAAGAGGGTGAAGCTTTCTTT. As protein: CASSRKQGQEGEAFF. Drawing the rest from reference TRBV5-4 and TRBJ1-1, the complete variable domain is ETGVTQSPTHLIKTRGQQVTLRCSSQSGHNTVSWYQQALGQGPQFIFQYYREEENGRGNFPPRFSGLQFPNYSSELNVNALELDDSALYLCASSRKQGQEGEAFFGQGTRLTVV.